The T cell receptor beta chain under discussion was sequenced for a study of blood T cell repertoires in COVID-19. For the study at large: PBMCs, B-cell-depleted T cells, or T cells provided the cDNA or gDNA that made up the material.

Germline V lookup: CDR1 LNHNV, CDR2 YYDKDF (reference sequence). This CDR3 is built from 15 residues. With 0 bases removed from V and 2 bases from J, the gap between germline ends came to 8 bases. In the source study's methods: It was from reference gene primer amplification that nucleated cell counts were estimated. Measured with immunoSEQ multiplex PCR; TCRdb has only the in-frame clones, and not every one. V and J calls and clone size are those listed in that table; D and trimming were worked out from the DNA. The table includes 100,000 to 150,000 clones, over 80% detected once. Source material: peripheral blood. The sequence was obtained from a woman in her seventies with acute or convalescent COVID-19. The rearrangement links TRBV15 to TRBJ1-3, with D perhaps matching TRBD1 (6 bases). The CDR3 protein is CATSRDWGPGNTIYF. CDR3 DNA sequence: TGTGCCACCAGCAGAGATTGGGGGCCTGGAAACACCATATATTTT.